These 27 T cell receptor beta chains were sequenced from one sample in a study of blood T cell repertoires in COVID-19. Produced via immunoSEQ multiplex PCR; TCRdb's table is partial and in-frame only. Here the sample spans about 490,000 clones, approximately 85% being singletons. The material sequenced was peripheral blood. These receptors were taken from a human donor in a cohort sampled during active COVID-19.

The chain employs TRBV7-3 and TRBJ2-2; possible D gene TRBD1, 6 bases. In germline, CDR1 is SGHTA, CDR2 FQGTGA. Trimming removed 6 bases from V and 2 bases from J, with 16 bases in between. The CDR3 is 16 residues long. Here the CDR3 DNA reads TGTGCCAGCAGTCCCACAGGGAGCTTTAACACCGGGGAGCTGTTTTTT. Its translation is CASSPTGSFNTGELFF.

This clone was observed a handful of times. This chain joins TRBV2 and TRBJ1-2; TRBD1 matches 8 bases. This CDR3 comprises 14 residues. V dropped 5 bases and J dropped 0; count of bases not matched to a gene: 2. Per the germline V gene, CDR1 is SNHLY and CDR2 is FYNNEI. CDR3 sequence (DNA): TGTGCCAGCAGTCGGACAGGGTCTAACTATGGCTACACCTTC. Translating it yields CASSRTGSNYGYTF.

The chain recombines TRBV24-1 with TRBJ2-3; 10 nucleotides line up with TRBD2. This CDR3 has 16 residues. Germline CDR1 reads KGHDR; CDR2 reads SFDVKD. The V and J ends lost 3 bases and 1 base, in that order; junction bases with no gene match: 3. CDR3 nucleotide sequence: TGTGCCACCAGTGATGTAGCGGGAGGTGGCACAGATACGCAGTATTTT. This sequence encodes CATSDVAGGGTDTQYF.

This chain links TRBV30 with TRBJ2-1; 10 bases are shared with TRBD2. In germline, CDR1 is GTSNPN, CDR2 SVGIG (reference sequence). The CDR3 is 18 amino acids. Trimming took 2 bases from V and 0 from J; bases not matched to a gene: 10. CDR3 loop: CAWSIKTSGASSYNEQFF. CDR3 coding DNA: TGTGCCTGGAGTATAAAAACTAGCGGGGCGAGCTCCTACAATGAGCAGTTCTTC.

The chain is built from TRBV3-1 (or the pseudogene TRBV3-2) and TRBJ2-7; D is perhaps TRBD2 (5 bases). Trimming took 0 bases from V and 3 from J, leaving 9 bases between them. The length of the CDR3 is 14 residues. In germline, CDR1 is LGHDT, CDR2 YNNKEL (reference sequence). The CDR3 sequence: CASSQDEGFYEQYF. CDR3 bases: TGTGCCAGCAGCCAAGATGAGGGTTTCTACGAGCAGTACTTC.

This chain connects TRBV6-5 to TRBJ2-7; perhaps TRBD1 as D (6 bases). Germline CDR1 MNHEY, CDR2 SVGAGI. The CDR3 sequence is 14 residues long. The V end was cut by 6 bases, the J end by 0 bases, with 12 bases between. CDR3 DNA: TGTGCCAGCAGAGCAAGACAGGCCTCCTACGAGCAGTACTTC. Translating it yields CASRARQASYEQYF.

The J gene is TRBJ1-1, the V gene TRBV6-5; D unresolved. This CDR3 contains 14 residues. CDR1 and CDR2 (germline): MNHEY, SVGAGI. V lost 11 bases to trimming and J lost 0 bases, with 16 bases between them. The chain's CDR3 is CAVVRGRMNTEAFF. DNA of the CDR3: TGTGCCGTCGTGCGCGGCCGCATGAACACTGAAGCTTTCTTT.

This clone has a single count. The chain is built from TRBV19 and TRBJ1-1; D is unclear. Germline CDR1 LNHDA, CDR2 SQIVND (reference sequence). This CDR3 contains 13 residues. V lost 2 bases, J lost 2 bases, and 6 bases lay in between. This CDR3 is CASSITQNTEAFF. The DNA for the CDR3 is TGTGCCAGTAGTATAACTCAAAACACTGAAGCTTTCTTT.

This rearrangement joins TRBV3-1 (or the pseudogene TRBV3-2) to TRBJ2-1; 12 nucleotides align to TRBD2. Trimming removed 0 bases from V and 5 bases from J; junction bases left unmatched: 2. This CDR3 is 16 amino acids long. The V gene's germline CDR1 is LGHDT and CDR2 YNNKEL (reference sequence). The CDR3 protein is CASSQERLAGDNEQFF. The CDR3 DNA is TGTGCCAGCAGCCAAGAACGACTAGCGGGAGACAATGAGCAGTTCTTC.

The chain has TRBV7-3 and TRBJ2-7; 8 bases line up with TRBD1. This CDR3 is 14 amino acids long. The germline V gene has CDR1 SGHTA and CDR2 FQGTGA. The ends lost 0 bases at V and 6 bases at J; junction bases unmatched: 4. CDR3 region: CASSLTDRAGEQYF. CDR3 DNA sequence: TGTGCCAGCAGCTTAACGGACAGGGCGGGCGAGCAGTACTTC.

The chain recombines TRBV30 with TRBJ2-1; 8 bases fit TRBD2. V lost 3 bases and J lost 7; bases outside the gene matches: 11. CDR1 and CDR2 (germline): GTSNPN, SVGIG (reference sequence). The CDR3 length is 15 residues. The DNA for the CDR3 is TGTGCCTGGAGATGGCCGGGACTAGGTCCTAATGAGCAGTTCTTC. Protein sequence: CAWRWPGLGPNEQFF. Combining the CDR3 with reference TRBV30 and TRBJ2-1 gives the whole variable domain SQTIHQWPATLVQPVGSPLSLECTVEGTSNPNLYWYRQAAGRGLQLLFYSVGIGQISSEVPQNLSASRPQDRQFILSSKKLLLSDSGFYLCAWRWPGLGPNEQFFGPGTRLTVL.

V usage is TRBV7-9 and J usage is TRBJ1-4; 8 nucleotides line up with TRBD1. The CDR3 extends over 15 amino acids. Looked up from germline, CDR1 is SEHNR and CDR2 is FQNEAQ (reference sequence). V lost 5 bases to trimming and J lost 5 bases; unmatched junction nucleotides: 7. The CDR3 nucleotides read TGTGCCAGCAGCCCCTCAACAGGGGGGAATGAAAAACTGTTTTTT. This sequence encodes CASSPSTGGNEKLFF.

The gene calls are TRBV30 and TRBJ1-2, with 8 bases that match TRBD1. Germline V gene lookup returns CDR1 GTSNPN and CDR2 SVGIG (reference sequence). J gave up 4 bases and V 5 bases, and 12 bases lay outside the gene matches. The CDR3 runs 15 residues. The CDR3 DNA is TGTGCCTGGGGAAGCCCAGGGGGCGATAGCTATGGCTACACCTTC. This gives the protein CAWGSPGGDSYGYTF.

This clone showed up just a few times. CDR3 nucleotides: TGTGCCAGCAGTTACGGTATTCGCGCTAGCGGATATACGCAGTATTTT. Residues: CASSYGIRASGYTQYF. The chain carries TRBV6-2 or TRBV6-3 and TRBJ2-3, with 7 bases lining up with TRBD2. The germline gives CDR1 MNHEY, CDR2 SVGEGT. The CDR3 is 16 amino acids. Trimming cost V 2 bases and J 7 bases; bases outside gene matches: 12.

This clone has just one count. J is TRBJ1-5 and V is TRBV18; TRBD1 matches at 8 bases. The CDR3 runs 15 residues. The trim removed 2 bases at V and 7 bases at J, leaving 7 bases unmatched. Germline V gene data show CDR1 as KGHSH and CDR2 as LQKENI. In DNA form, the CDR3 reads TGTGCCAGCTCACCATCGGCAGGGGGCGGGCAGCCCCAGCATTTT. Its translation is CASSPSAGGGQPQHF.

The J gene is TRBJ1-1, the V gene TRBV7-9; D possibly corresponds to TRBD1 (5 bases). Trimming removed 4 bases at V and 5 bases at J, with 17 bases between. This CDR3 has 15 residues. CDR1 is SEHNR and CDR2 is FQNEAQ in the germline V gene (reference sequence). Written as DNA, the CDR3 is TGTGCCAGCAGCTCTATCTATCTCGGGGGAACTGAAGCTTTCTTT. It encodes CASSSIYLGGTEAFF.

The chain couples TRBV10-3 to TRBJ1-5; D gene unclear. This CDR3 is 14 amino acids long. Germline lookup yields CDR1 ENHRY and CDR2 SYGVKD. V lost 8 bases and J 3 bases, leaving 14 bases between the germline ends. CDR3 DNA sequence: TGTGCCATCGGTTGGGCAGCGGACAATCAGCCCCAGCATTTT. Protein: CAIGWAADNQPQHF.

As for this clone: The same CDR3 arises from other DNA sequences in this sample as well. This chain joins TRBV19 and TRBJ2-5, with TRBD1 matching 8 bases. V lost 6 bases, J lost 5 bases, and 5 bases stayed unmatched. CDR3 length equals 13 residues. The V gene's germline CDR1 is LNHDA and CDR2 SQIVND (reference sequence). CDR3 coding DNA: TGTGCCAGTAGCCGGACAGGGCGGGAGACCCAGTACTTC. The encoded protein is CASSRTGRETQYF.

This sequence joins TRBV6-4 and TRBJ2-5; 9 positions agree with TRBD2. V trimming: 7 bases; J trimming: 2 bases; junction bases outside the gene matches: 2. Germline CDR1 is MRHNA and CDR2 is SNTAGT. This CDR3 has 13 residues. As DNA, the CDR3 is TGTGCCAGCATGAGCGGGAGGCAAGAGACCCAGTACTTC. Encoded protein: CASMSGRQETQYF.

This chain connects TRBV19 to TRBJ2-7; 8 bases align to TRBD1. With V trimmed by 3 bases and J by 3 bases, 4 bases remained unmatched. CDR1 and CDR2 (germline): LNHDA, SQIVND (reference sequence). The CDR3 consists of 14 residues. DNA for the CDR3: TGTGCCAGTAGTATCACAGGACAGGGCTACGAGCAGTACTTC. Residues: CASSITGQGYEQYF. The variable domain in full, completed from reference TRBV19 and TRBJ2-7, reads DGGITQSPKYLFRKEGQNVTLSCEQNLNHDAMYWYRQDPGQGLRLIYYSQIVNDFQKGDIAEGYSVSREKKESFPLTVTSAQKNPTAFYLCASSITGQGYEQYFGPGTRLTVT.

The chain is built from TRBV5-4 and TRBJ1-2; maybe TRBD1 (6 bases). Germline assignment: CDR1 SGHNT and CDR2 YYREEE (reference sequence). The CDR3 consists of 17 residues. V gave up 4 bases and J gave up 4 bases, with 23 bases separating them. The chain's CDR3 is CASSVRVFGGGGYGYTF. CDR3 bases: TGTGCCAGCAGCGTCAGGGTTTTCGGGGGCGGGGGCTATGGCTACACCTTC.

CDR3: CAWSVRQFSNQPQHF. The CDR3 coding sequence is TGTGCCTGGAGTGTACGACAGTTTAGCAATCAGCCCCAGCATTTT. The chain joins TRBV30 to TRBJ1-5; D might be TRBD1 (5 bases). CDR1 and CDR2 from the germline V gene are GTSNPN and SVGIG (reference sequence). This CDR3 spans 15 amino acids. V dropped 0 bases and J dropped 0 bases, with 9 bases sitting between them.

The rearrangement uses TRBV5-1 and TRBJ2-7; 8 bases map to TRBD1. J was trimmed by 3 bases and V by 4 bases; bases with no gene match: 9. This CDR3 comprises 15 residues. CDR1 and CDR2 from the germline V gene are SGHRS and YFSETQ. In DNA form, the CDR3 reads TGCGCCAGCAGCAACGCGGACAGGGTGATCTACGAGCAGTACTTC. Protein product: CASSNADRVIYEQYF.

The chain joins TRBV9 to TRBJ1-2; TRBD1 matches at 11 bases. This CDR3 comprises 16 residues. V shed 4 bases and J 3 bases; nucleotides not matched to a gene: 8. Looked up from germline, CDR1 is SGDLS and CDR2 is YYNGEE. The CDR3 here is CASSTRTGGAYYGYTF. The CDR3, as DNA: TGTGCCAGCAGCACCCGGACAGGGGGCGCGTACTATGGCTACACCTTC.

The genes are TRBV6-6 and TRBJ2-7; 9 nucleotides match TRBD1. Per germline, CDR1 MNHNY and CDR2 SVGAGI (reference sequence). V trimming: 5 bases; J trimming: 7 bases; junction bases outside the gene matches: 24. CDR3 size: 19 residues. CDR3 in amino acids: CASSPRQGDGLTPSKEQYF. CDR3 coding DNA: TGTGCCAGCAGTCCTCGACAGGGGGATGGCCTTACCCCTTCTAAAGAGCAGTACTTC.

This clone was counted a few times. The chain couples TRBV29-1 to TRBJ2-2; 11 nucleotides line up with TRBD1. The CDR3 runs 19 residues. V gave up 5 bases and J gave up 6 bases; unmatched junction bases: 20. In germline, CDR1 is SQVTM, CDR2 ANQGSEA. CDR3 protein: CSVPRLGGQGAGLAGELFF. CDR3 nucleotide sequence: TGCAGCGTTCCTCGCCTGGGCGGACAGGGGGCGGGTTTAGCCGGGGAGCTGTTTTTT.

The V call is TRBV3-1 (or the pseudogene TRBV3-2), the J call TRBJ1-2; possible D gene TRBD1, 6 bases. This CDR3 spans 14 amino acids. The germline V gene has CDR1 LGHDT and CDR2 YNNKEL (reference sequence). V was trimmed by 0 bases and J by 6 bases, leaving 11 bases between them. The DNA for the CDR3 is TGTGCCAGCAGCCAAGATTTCAGGGGTAATGGCTACACCTTC. Protein product: CASSQDFRGNGYTF.